This is a list of T cell receptor beta chains from one sample in a study of shared T cell receptors in the human thymus. Repertoires were generated with immunoSEQ multiplex PCR, while TCRdb's copy carries only in-frame clones and drops some. The sample includes some 640,000 clones, approximately 89% of them seen just once. This sample was also put to use in a study of human thymus T cells.

The sequencing input was thymocytes. The receptors derive from a boy younger than two with a congenital heart defect. The CDR3 runs from the conserved cysteine through the conserved F or W. The D gene is left open where the match is weak. Only part of the rows carry a size: once, few, many, or a class if the clone is expanded.

V gene: TRBV5-1; clone size: .; D gene: .; J gene: TRBJ2-7; CDR3 DNA: TGCGCCAGCAGCTTGGGACTGAGGGCCTACGAGCAGTACTTC; CDR3 protein: CASSLGLRAYEQYF
V gene: TRBV19; clone size: .; D gene: TRBD1; J gene: TRBJ2-6; CDR3 DNA: TGTGCCAGTAGTATTGGACAGGGGAGCTCTGGGGCCAACGTCCTGACTTTC; CDR3 protein: CASSIGQGSSGANVLTF
V gene: TRBV29-1; clone size: .; D gene: .; J gene: TRBJ2-5; CDR3 DNA: TGCAGCGTTGACTGTATCCAAGAGACCCAGTACTTC; CDR3 protein: CSVDCIQETQYF
V gene: TRBV14; clone size: .; D gene: TRBD1; J gene: TRBJ1-6; CDR3 DNA: TGTGCCAGCAGCCACGACAGGGGGCCCTATTCACCCCTCCACTTT; CDR3 protein: CASSHDRGPYSPLHF
V gene: TRBV29-1; clone size: .; D gene: TRBD1; J gene: TRBJ2-7; CDR3 DNA: TGCAGCGCCGGGACAGGGGATCGGTACGAGCAGTACTTC; CDR3 protein: CSAGTGDRYEQYF
V gene: TRBV14; clone size: .; D gene: .; J gene: TRBJ1-2; CDR3 DNA: TGTGCCAGCAGCCAAGCAGGTTATGGCTACACCTTC; CDR3 protein: CASSQAGYGYTF
V gene: TRBV5-1; clone size: .; D gene: .; J gene: TRBJ2-1; CDR3 DNA: TGCGCCAGCAGCGGAGGGACTTCAGGGCGTATCAATGAGCAGTTCTTC; CDR3 protein: CASSGGTSGRINEQFF
V gene: TRBV7-8; clone size: .; D gene: .; J gene: TRBJ2-7; CDR3 DNA: TGTGCCACTAACCTCGGCAGGGGATTCTCCTACGAGCAGTACTTC; CDR3 protein: CATNLGRGFSYEQYF
V gene: TRBV28; clone size: few; D gene: TRBD1; J gene: TRBJ1-5; CDR3 DNA: TGTGCCAGCAGTTTGACAGGGGGCACTTCTTCCCCAAAGGATAATCAGCCCCAGCATTTT; CDR3 protein: CASSLTGGTSSPKDNQPQHF
V gene: TRBV19; clone size: few; D gene: .; J gene: TRBJ2-6; CDR3 DNA: TGTGCCAGTACCAACTCTTGTAGGGACGCGGGATCGGGGGCCAACGTCCTGACTTTC; CDR3 protein: CASTNSCRDAGSGANVLTF
V gene: TRBV6-5; clone size: .; D gene: .; J gene: TRBJ2-7; CDR3 DNA: TGTGCCAGCAGTTACGCGGGTCCCGGCAACGAGCAGTACTTC; CDR3 protein: CASSYAGPGNEQYF
V gene: TRBV6-5; clone size: once; D gene: .; J gene: TRBJ1-5; CDR3 DNA: TGTGCCAGCAGTCCCCGGGGGGTTAGCAATCAGCCCCAGCATTTT; CDR3 protein: CASSPRGVSNQPQHF
V gene: TRBV7-2; clone size: .; D gene: .; J gene: TRBJ2-2; CDR3 DNA: TGTGCCAGCAGCCCAAAAGGGGGCGGGAGGCGGACCGGGGAGCTGTTTTTT; CDR3 protein: CASSPKGGGRRTGELFF
V gene: TRBV6-1; clone size: .; D gene: TRBD1; J gene: TRBJ1-2; CDR3 DNA: TGTGCCAGCAGAACACTGGACAGGGGGAACTATGGCTACACCTTC; CDR3 protein: CASRTLDRGNYGYTF
V gene: TRBV6-6; clone size: .; D gene: .; J gene: TRBJ2-3; CDR3 DNA: TGTGCCAGCAGGCTCATCGCGGGGCGATTCACAGATACGCAGTATTTT; CDR3 protein: CASRLIAGRFTDTQYF
V gene: TRBV14; clone size: .; D gene: .; J gene: TRBJ2-2; CDR3 DNA: TGTGCCAGCAGCCAAGTCATTGCCGGGGAGCTGTTTTTT; CDR3 protein: CASSQVIAGELFF
V gene: TRBV20-1; clone size: .; D gene: .; J gene: TRBJ1-1; CDR3 DNA: TGCAGTTTCAGGACAGACAGATGGGCTTTCTTT; CDR3 protein: CSFRTDRWAFF
V gene: TRBV5-1; clone size: .; D gene: TRBD2; J gene: TRBJ2-3; CDR3 DNA: TGCGCCAGCAGTGGGACTAGCGATGAAGATACGCAGTATTTT; CDR3 protein: CASSGTSDEDTQYF
V gene: TRBV6-5; clone size: .; D gene: .; J gene: TRBJ1-5; CDR3 DNA: TGTGCCAGCAGTCCCCTATCGGGTCAGCCCCAGCATTTT; CDR3 protein: CASSPLSGQPQHF
V gene: TRBV28; clone size: .; D gene: .; J gene: TRBJ1-3; CDR3 DNA: TGTGCCAGCAGGTTACGGGACACCAACTCTGGAAACACCATATATTTT; CDR3 protein: CASRLRDTNSGNTIYF
V gene: TRBV28; clone size: .; D gene: .; J gene: TRBJ2-7; CDR3 DNA: TGTGCCAGCAGCCCCAGCGATCCCTACGAGCAGTGCTTC; CDR3 protein: CASSPSDPYEQCF
V gene: TRBV13; clone size: .; D gene: .; J gene: TRBJ1-1; CDR3 DNA: TGTGCCAGCAGCTTAAGGGGGGGTATGAACACTGAAGCTTTCTTT; CDR3 protein: CASSLRGGMNTEAFF
V gene: TRBV4-3; clone size: .; D gene: TRBD1; J gene: TRBJ2-7; CDR3 DNA: TGCGCCAGCAGCCAAGATCCCCAGGGGGCGAGGGAGCAGTACTTC; CDR3 protein: CASSQDPQGAREQYF
V gene: TRBV5-1; clone size: .; D gene: TRBD2; J gene: TRBJ2-7; CDR3 DNA: TGCGCCAGCAGCTTGGTCTACCCCAATTCCCCGGGACTAGCGGGGGAGTTTTACGAGCAGTACTTC; CDR3 protein: CASSLVYPNSPGLAGEFYEQYF
V gene: TRBV30; clone size: .; D gene: TRBD2; J gene: TRBJ2-1; CDR3 DNA: TGTGCCTGGTGGTCCAGCGGGGTTACCTACAATGAGCAGTTCTTC; CDR3 protein: CAWWSSGVTYNEQFF
V gene: TRBV28; clone size: .; D gene: .; J gene: TRBJ1-3; CDR3 DNA: TGTGCCAGCAGTTTCATCTCAATTCCGAGCTCTGGAAACACCATATATTTT; CDR3 protein: CASSFISIPSSGNTIYF
V gene: TRBV18; clone size: .; D gene: TRBD1; J gene: TRBJ1-3; CDR3 DNA: TGTGCCAGCTCACCACCAGGACAGGGCGCTGGAAACACCATATATTTT; CDR3 protein: CASSPPGQGAGNTIYF
V gene: TRBV15; clone size: .; D gene: TRBD1; J gene: TRBJ1-1; CDR3 DNA: TGTGCCACCAGCAGAGGGGAAACAGGGGGAGATTACACTGAAGCTTTCTTT; CDR3 protein: CATSRGETGGDYTEAFF
V gene: TRBV6-5; clone size: .; D gene: TRBD1; J gene: TRBJ1-1; CDR3 DNA: TGTGCCAGCAGTTCAGCCGGACAGGGATATGGGGAAGCTTTCTTT; CDR3 protein: CASSSAGQGYGEAFF
V gene: TRBV5-6; clone size: .; D gene: TRBD1; J gene: TRBJ1-2; CDR3 DNA: TGTGCCAGCAGCCCGGACAGGACTAACTATGGCTACACCTTC; CDR3 protein: CASSPDRTNYGYTF
V gene: TRBV4-1; clone size: .; D gene: TRBD1; J gene: TRBJ2-1; CDR3 DNA: TGCGCCAGCAGCCAAAAAACGGGACAGGGAATATACAATGAGCAGTTCTTC; CDR3 protein: CASSQKTGQGIYNEQFF
V gene: TRBV28; clone size: .; D gene: TRBD2; J gene: TRBJ2-5; CDR3 DNA: TGTGCCAGCAGCCAACCGGGACTAGCGGGAGGGCTGGGGGACCAAGAGACCCAGTACTTC; CDR3 protein: CASSQPGLAGGLGDQETQYF
V gene: TRBV9; clone size: .; D gene: .; J gene: TRBJ2-3; CDR3 DNA: TGTGCCAGCAGCCAGGGTAGCCGATCCCTAAGCACAGATACGCAGTATTTT; CDR3 protein: CASSQGSRSLSTDTQYF
V gene: TRBV28; clone size: once; D gene: TRBD2; J gene: TRBJ2-1; CDR3 DNA: TGTGCCAGCAGTTTCCGGGAGGGGACCAACTACTACAATGAGCAGTTCTTC; CDR3 protein: CASSFREGTNYYNEQFF
V gene: TRBV7-6; clone size: .; D gene: TRBD1; J gene: TRBJ2-5; CDR3 DNA: TGTGCCAGCAGCTTAGGGACAGGGGAGACCCAGTACTTC; CDR3 protein: CASSLGTGETQYF
V gene: TRBV19; clone size: .; D gene: .; J gene: TRBJ2-1; CDR3 DNA: TGTGCCAGTAGTATACGGAGGCAGAATGAGCAGTTCTTC; CDR3 protein: CASSIRRQNEQFF
V gene: TRBV19; clone size: .; D gene: TRBD2; J gene: TRBJ2-4; CDR3 DNA: TGTGCCAGTAGGAGTACGGGAGGGGTTCCCTATACCAAAAACATTCAGTACTTC; CDR3 protein: CASRSTGGVPYTKNIQYF
V gene: TRBV4-3; clone size: .; D gene: TRBD1; J gene: TRBJ2-7; CDR3 DNA: TGCGCCAGCAGCCCGACGGGACAGCCCTACGAGCAGTACTTC; CDR3 protein: CASSPTGQPYEQYF
V gene: TRBV28; clone size: .; D gene: .; J gene: TRBJ2-7; CDR3 DNA: TGTGCCAGCAGTTTAAAATGGTGTCACCACTGCTCCTACGAGCAGTACTTC; CDR3 protein: CASSLKWCHHCSYEQYF
V gene: TRBV5-1; clone size: .; D gene: TRBD1; J gene: TRBJ2-2; CDR3 DNA: TGCGCCAGCAGCTCGACAGGGTTGTTCGGGGAGCTGTTTTTT; CDR3 protein: CASSSTGLFGELFF
V gene: TRBV4-1; clone size: .; D gene: .; J gene: TRBJ2-1; CDR3 DNA: TGCGCCAGCAGCCAAGATCACCCCACCCGAGATCACTCCTACAATGAGCAGTTCTTC; CDR3 protein: CASSQDHPTRDHSYNEQFF
V gene: TRBV27; clone size: .; D gene: .; J gene: TRBJ1-6; CDR3 DNA: TGTGCCAGCAGTTTAGTAGACAGCTTCACACCCCTCCACTTT; CDR3 protein: CASSLVDSFTPLHF
V gene: TRBV15; clone size: .; D gene: .; J gene: TRBJ1-2; CDR3 DNA: TGTGCCACCAGCAGAGGTGACAGGCACTATGGCTACACCTTC; CDR3 protein: CATSRGDRHYGYTF
V gene: TRBV5-1; clone size: .; D gene: TRBD1; J gene: TRBJ2-1; CDR3 DNA: TGCGCCAGCAGCTGTGACAGGGGGGAGGGCAATGAGCAGTTCTTC; CDR3 protein: CASSCDRGEGNEQFF
V gene: TRBV29-1; clone size: .; D gene: .; J gene: TRBJ2-1; CDR3 DNA: TGCAGCGTTGTATGGCAGGGGTTTGGTGAGCAGTTCTTC; CDR3 protein: CSVVWQGFGEQFF